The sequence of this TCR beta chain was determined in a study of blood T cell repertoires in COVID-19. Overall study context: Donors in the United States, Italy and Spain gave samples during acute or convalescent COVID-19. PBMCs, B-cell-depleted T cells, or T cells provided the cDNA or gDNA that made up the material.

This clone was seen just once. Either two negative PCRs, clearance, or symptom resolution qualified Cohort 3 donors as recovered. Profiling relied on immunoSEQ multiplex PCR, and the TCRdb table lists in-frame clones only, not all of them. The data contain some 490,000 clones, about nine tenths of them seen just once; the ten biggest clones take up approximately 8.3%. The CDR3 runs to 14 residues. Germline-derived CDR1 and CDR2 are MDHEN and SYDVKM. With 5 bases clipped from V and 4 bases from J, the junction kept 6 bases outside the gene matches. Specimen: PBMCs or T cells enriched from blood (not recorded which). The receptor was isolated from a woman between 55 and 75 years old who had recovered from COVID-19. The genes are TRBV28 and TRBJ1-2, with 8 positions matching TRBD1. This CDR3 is CASSPGGDLYGYTF. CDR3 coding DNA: TGTGCCAGCAGTCCAGGGGGCGACCTCTATGGCTACACCTTC.